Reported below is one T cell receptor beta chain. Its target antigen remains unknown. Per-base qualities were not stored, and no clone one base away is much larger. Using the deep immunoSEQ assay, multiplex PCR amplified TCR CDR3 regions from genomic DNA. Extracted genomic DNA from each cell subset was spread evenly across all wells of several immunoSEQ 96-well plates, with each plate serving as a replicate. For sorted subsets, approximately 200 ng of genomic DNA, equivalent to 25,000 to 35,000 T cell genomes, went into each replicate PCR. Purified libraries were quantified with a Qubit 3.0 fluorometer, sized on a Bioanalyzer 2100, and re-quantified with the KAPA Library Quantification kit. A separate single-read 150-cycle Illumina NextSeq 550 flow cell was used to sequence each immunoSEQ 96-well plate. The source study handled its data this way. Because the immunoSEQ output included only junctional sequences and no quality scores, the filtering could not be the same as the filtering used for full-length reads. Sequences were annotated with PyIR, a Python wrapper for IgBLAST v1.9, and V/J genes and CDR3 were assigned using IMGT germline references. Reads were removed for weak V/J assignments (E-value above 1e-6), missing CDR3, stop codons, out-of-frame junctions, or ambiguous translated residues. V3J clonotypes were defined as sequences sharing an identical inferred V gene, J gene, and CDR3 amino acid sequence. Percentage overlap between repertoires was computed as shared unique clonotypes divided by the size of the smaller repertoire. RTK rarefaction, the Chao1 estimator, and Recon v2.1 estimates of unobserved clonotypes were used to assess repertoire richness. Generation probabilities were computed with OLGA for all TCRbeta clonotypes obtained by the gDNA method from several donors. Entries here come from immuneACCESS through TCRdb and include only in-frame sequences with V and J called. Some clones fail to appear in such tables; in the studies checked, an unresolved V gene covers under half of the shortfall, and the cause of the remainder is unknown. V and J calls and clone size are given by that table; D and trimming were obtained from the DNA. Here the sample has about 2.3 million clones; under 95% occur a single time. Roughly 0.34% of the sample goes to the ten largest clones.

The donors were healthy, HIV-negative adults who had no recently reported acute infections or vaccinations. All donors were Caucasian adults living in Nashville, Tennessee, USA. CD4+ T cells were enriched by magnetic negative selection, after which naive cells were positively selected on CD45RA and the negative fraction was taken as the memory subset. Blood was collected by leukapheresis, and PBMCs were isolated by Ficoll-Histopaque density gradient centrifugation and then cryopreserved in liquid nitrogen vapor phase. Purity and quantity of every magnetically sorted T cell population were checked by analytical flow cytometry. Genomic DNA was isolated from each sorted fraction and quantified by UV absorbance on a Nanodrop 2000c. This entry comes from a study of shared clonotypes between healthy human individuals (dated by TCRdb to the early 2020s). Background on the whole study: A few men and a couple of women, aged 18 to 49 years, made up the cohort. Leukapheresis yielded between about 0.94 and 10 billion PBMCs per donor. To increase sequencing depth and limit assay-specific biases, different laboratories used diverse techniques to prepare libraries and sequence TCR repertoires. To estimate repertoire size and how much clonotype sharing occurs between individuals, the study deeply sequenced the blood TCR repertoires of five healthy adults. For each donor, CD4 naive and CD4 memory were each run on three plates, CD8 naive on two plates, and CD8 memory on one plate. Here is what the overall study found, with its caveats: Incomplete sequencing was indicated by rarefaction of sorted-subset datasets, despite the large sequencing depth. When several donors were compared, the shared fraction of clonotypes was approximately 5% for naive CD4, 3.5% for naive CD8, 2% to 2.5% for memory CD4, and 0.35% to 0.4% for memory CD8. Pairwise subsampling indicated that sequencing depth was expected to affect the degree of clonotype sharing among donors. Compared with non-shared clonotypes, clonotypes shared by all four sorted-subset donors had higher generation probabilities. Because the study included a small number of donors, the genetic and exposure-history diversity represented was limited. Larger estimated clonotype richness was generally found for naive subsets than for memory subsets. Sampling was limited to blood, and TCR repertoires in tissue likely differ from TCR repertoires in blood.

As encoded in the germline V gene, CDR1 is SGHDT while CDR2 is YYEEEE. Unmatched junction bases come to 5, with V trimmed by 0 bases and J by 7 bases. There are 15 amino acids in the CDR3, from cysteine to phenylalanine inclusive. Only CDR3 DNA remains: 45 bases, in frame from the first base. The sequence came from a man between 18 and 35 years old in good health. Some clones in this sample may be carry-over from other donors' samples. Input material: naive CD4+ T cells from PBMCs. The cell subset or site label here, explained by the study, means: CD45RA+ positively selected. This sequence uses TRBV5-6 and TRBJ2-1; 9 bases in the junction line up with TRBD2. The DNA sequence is TGTGCCAGCAGCTTGGGCGGGAGGGCCGGGAATGAGCAGTTCTTC. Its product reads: CASSLGGRAGNEQFF.